The clone carrying this TCR beta chain turned up a few times. The record originates from a study of early T cells in non-severe SARS-CoV-2 infection. TCRdb reprocessed the 5' RACE reads via MiXCR and lists one record per CDR3 protein. The sample holds 50,000 or so distinct CDR3 sequences, approximately 15% seen once. Trimming pared 5 bases from V and 5 bases from J, leaving 11 bases between. This CDR3 comprises 12 residues. The V gene's germline CDR1 is DFQATT and CDR2 SNEGSKA (reference sequence). The sequenced sample was whole blood, obtained at baseline. This sequence originates from an adult who was a healthcare worker with PCR-confirmed SARS-CoV-2 infection or an uninfected control (not recorded which). The chain joins TRBV20-1 to TRBJ2-3; weak D call: TRBD1 (7 bases). In DNA, the CDR3 is TGCAGTGCTCCCAGGGGGGTAGATACGCAGTATTTT. It codes for CSAPRGVDTQYF.